This T cell receptor (beta chain) derives from a study of cytomegalovirus exposure and HLA in healthy donors. Study context: Of the donors genotyped, about 410 in all, about 80% fell in the Caucasian-associated ancestry cluster.

In the PCR, 60 Vbeta and 13 Jbeta primers were used. The table came from immunoSEQ multiplex PCR; TCRdb's copy has only in-frame clones and leaves some out. The sample holds fewer than 150,000 clones, around 85% seen once. On this clone itself: Its cognate antigen is unknown.

General study results and limits: CMV serostatus alone was available as immune exposure information. Accounts indicate the classifier identified cytomegalovirus status with strong specificity and sensitivity. Later genetic work tied a missense DCLRE1C variant to beta-chain V and J trimming.

CDR1 is SGHVS, CDR2 FNYEAQ, per germline. This CDR3 has 16 residues. V gave up 5 bases and J gave up 3 bases, with 17 bases separating them. The TCR comes from a woman in her thirties in good health and CMV-seropositive. Sequenced sample: PBMCs. V usage is TRBV7-6 and J usage is TRBJ2-4; D perhaps matches TRBD2 (5 bases). CDR3 protein: CASSPLLSGGKNIQYF. The CDR3 bases are TGTGCCAGCAGCCCGCTACTCTCTGGAGGCAAAAACATTCAGTACTTC.